The 14 T cell receptor beta chains listed next were all sequenced from one sample in a study of CD8 T cells in Susac syndrome. An amount of RNA that ranged from about 0.45 to 1 ug was reverse transcribed with random hexamers. TCRdb called the immunoSEQ multiplex PCR reads again in MiXCR, with one record for every CDR3 protein. Among about 300,000 distinct CDR3 sequences listed, about 91% were seen once. Sequenced sample: CD4+ T cells from PBMCs. These receptor sequences come from a human donor with multiple sclerosis.

The chain is built from TRBV27 and TRBJ2-1; TRBD1 aligns across 7 bases. This CDR3 comprises 15 residues. Trimming removed 8 bases from V and 0 bases from J; junction bases left unmatched: 7. From germline, CDR1 is MNHEY and CDR2 SMNVEV (reference sequence). The CDR3: CASSGGPSSYNEQFF. The CDR3 DNA is TGTGCCAGCTCAGGGGGACCGAGCTCCTACAATGAGCAGTTCTTC.

The genes are TRBV9 and TRBJ2-1, with 9 bases identical to TRBD2. This CDR3 has 17 residues. CDR1 SGDLS and CDR2 YYNGEE come from the germline V gene. V lost 2 bases to trimming and J lost 0 bases; unmatched junction nucleotides: 6. The CDR3, as DNA: TGTGCCAGCAGCGTTACTAGCGGGTCCGGCTCCTACAATGAGCAGTTCTTC. Translated: CASSVTSGSGSYNEQFF.

This clonotype was observed a handful of times. The CDR3 region is CASSVGTAGNTIYF. The CDR3 coding sequence is TGTGCCAGCAGCGTAGGGACCGCTGGAAACACCATATATTTT. The chain joins TRBV9 to TRBJ1-3; D is unresolved. There are 14 residues in the CDR3. Germline CDR1 SGDLS, CDR2 YYNGEE. V was clipped by 0 bases and J by 2 bases, with 6 bases between them.

This chain links TRBV4-3 with TRBJ2-7; unclear D gene. The germline gives CDR1 LGHNA, CDR2 YSLEER. The CDR3 has 14 amino acids. The V and J ends lost 1 base and 5 bases respectively, with 12 bases between them. This CDR3 is CASSQGFRSHEQYF. The CDR3 DNA reads as TGCGCCAGCAGCCAAGGGTTCCGATCCCACGAGCAGTACTTC.

This clonotype occurred once. The chain employs TRBV29-1 and TRBJ2-5, with TRBD2 matching 11 bases. Germline V gene lookup returns CDR1 SQVTM and CDR2 ANQGSEA. This CDR3 has 18 amino acids. Losses at the gene ends were 6 bases for V and 1 base for J; bases not matched to a gene: 16. CDR3 amino acids: CSVPRASGRPGGQETQYF. CDR3 coding DNA: TGCAGCGTCCCCCGGGCTAGCGGGAGGCCGGGCGGCCAAGAGACCCAGTACTTC. Supplemented by reference TRBV29-1 and TRBJ2-5, the full variable domain reads SAVISQKPSRDICQRGTSLTIQCQVDSQVTMMFWYRQQPGQSLTLIATANQGSEATYESGFVIDKFPISRPNLTFSTLTVSNMSPEDSSIYLCSVPRASGRPGGQETQYFGPGTRLLVL.

This chain joins TRBV29-1 and TRBJ2-2; D possibly uses TRBD1 or TRBD2 (6 bases each). Between the trimmed V and J ends, which lost 0 bases and 4 bases, there was a span of 15 bases. CDR1 and CDR2 (germline): SQVTM, ANQGSEA. The CDR3 runs 16 residues. The CDR3 region is CSVEDNGGGRTGELFF. CDR3 in DNA: TGCAGCGTTGAAGACAACGGGGGCGGGCGCACCGGGGAGCTGTTTTTT.

The rearrangement links TRBV18 to TRBJ1-1; 10 bases align to TRBD1. Germline V gene data show CDR1 as KGHSH and CDR2 as LQKENI. The CDR3 runs to 15 residues. The V and J ends lost 5 bases and 0 bases, in that order; junction bases with no gene match: 3. CDR3 nucleotides: TGTGCCAGCTCAGCGGGACAGGGGATGAACACTGAAGCTTTCTTT. Protein product: CASSAGQGMNTEAFF.

V is TRBV6-5 and J is TRBJ2-1; 10 nucleotides align to TRBD2. The CDR3 has 16 amino acids. V dropped 0 bases and J dropped 4; count of bases not matched to a gene: 3. Per the germline V gene, CDR1 is MNHEY and CDR2 is SVGAGI. Here the CDR3 reads CASSYSTSGLYNEQFF. The CDR3 nucleotides are TGTGCCAGCAGTTACTCGACTAGCGGGCTTTACAATGAGCAGTTCTTC.

The gene calls are TRBV12-3 or TRBV12-4 and TRBJ1-1; no clear D. The CDR3 contains 15 residues. V lost 3 bases and J 3 bases, leaving 14 bases between the germline ends. The CDR3 nucleotides read TGTGCCAGCAGTTTCCGGCCTTATCGGGACACTGAAGCTTTCTTT. This translates into CASSFRPYRDTEAFF.

Worth noting for this clonotype: At one end, the junction sequence differs from germline, possibly due to a read error. The V gene is TRBV27, the J gene TRBJ2-2; D tentatively reads TRBD1 or TRBD2 (6 bases each). This CDR3 comprises 15 residues. Germline CDR1 MNHEY, CDR2 SMNVEV (reference sequence). CDR3 sequence reads: CAGSPRGPVTGELFF. CDR3 sequence (DNA): TGTGCCGGCAGCCCACGGGGGCCGGTCACCGGGGAGCTGTTTTTT.

The chain employs TRBV7-2 and TRBJ2-5; D possibly uses TRBD1 or TRBD2 (6 bases each). V was cut by 2 bases and J by 5 bases, with 18 bases left in between. There are 16 residues in the CDR3. CDR1 and CDR2 from the germline V gene are SGHTA and FQGNSA. The CDR3 reads CASSLSGGRSAETQYF. DNA of the CDR3: TGTGCCAGCAGCTTAAGTGGGGGGCGTAGTGCGGAGACCCAGTACTTC.

The rearrangement uses TRBV10-1 and TRBJ1-1; 8 positions agree with TRBD1. The CDR3 covers 14 residues. The V gene end was trimmed by 2 bases and the J gene end by 8 bases; junction bases not matched to a gene: 7. CDR1 WNHNN and CDR2 SYGVQD come from the germline V gene (reference sequence). CDR3 nucleotide sequence: TGCGCCAGCAGTGAGACAGGGGGAATTCTCGAAGCTTTCTTT. Amino acids: CASSETGGILEAFF.

The V and J genes are TRBV9 and TRBJ1-3; TRBD1 aligns across 8 bases. CDR3 length: 18 amino acids. CDR1 is SGDLS and CDR2 is YYNGEE in the germline V gene. Trimming removed 4 bases from V and 1 base from J; junction bases left unmatched: 13. This chain's CDR3 is CASSLEPRGQVSGNTIYF. CDR3 nucleotide sequence: TGTGCCAGCAGCCTGGAACCGAGGGGACAGGTGTCTGGAAACACCATATATTTT.

This chain connects TRBV2 to TRBJ1-3; 9 bases match TRBD1. CDR1 SNHLY and CDR2 FYNNEI come from the germline V gene. Losses at the gene ends were 6 bases for V and 2 bases for J; bases not matched to a gene: 8. There are 16 residues in the CDR3. DNA of the CDR3: TGTGCCAGCAGCTCCGGACAGGGGAGGCCTGGAAACACCATATATTTT. Translating it yields CASSSGQGRPGNTIYF.